This T cell receptor (beta chain) was identified during a study of shared clonotypes between healthy human individuals. A deep-level run was used for the assay. Some clones are missing from TCRdb's copy, which holds only in-frame ones; the method was immunoSEQ multiplex PCR. The data show approximately 510,000 clones, 70% to 80% seen once. The germline V gene has CDR1 PRHDT and CDR2 FYEKMQ (reference sequence). The CDR3 extends over 16 amino acids. The V gene lost 0 bases and the J gene lost 4 bases, with 13 bases spanning the gap. Donors had no recently reported acute infections or vaccinations and were HIV-negative. Only Caucasian adults living in Nashville, Tennessee made up the donor group.

The sequenced sample was PBMCs. The clonotype originates from a woman between 40 and 55 years old in good health. Some clones in this sample may be carry-over from other donors' samples. The chain joins TRBV13 to TRBJ2-1; the D gene is possibly TRBD2 (6 bases). CDR3 region: CASSLGGQAGYNEQFF. As DNA, the CDR3 is TGTGCCAGCAGCTTAGGCGGGCAGGCGGGGTACAATGAGCAGTTCTTC.